The rows below give T cell receptor beta chains drawn from one sample of a study of T cells in Graves' hyperthyroidism and ophthalmopathy. A single record per CDR3 protein comes from TCRdb applying MiXCR to the multiplex PCR reads. The sample lists roughly 380,000 distinct CDR3 sequences, roughly 13% seen once, with less than 25% in the top ten. The sequencing sample was made of blood. These receptors all come from a man aged 30 to 45 with Graves' hyperthyroidism that later progressed to Graves' ophthalmopathy. The CDR3 runs from the conserved cysteine through the conserved F or W. The D gene is left open where the match is weak. The size field is filled for only some rows; it gives once, few, many or a size class.

j_call,d_call,v_call,clone_size,cdr3_aa,cdr3_nt
TRBJ2-1,TRBD1,TRBV20-1,many,CSAHESGQGLYEQFF,TGCAGTGCTCACGAGTCGGGACAGGGCTTGTATGAGCAGTTCTTC
TRBJ2-3,TRBD1,TRBV19,-,CASSLTPGQGADTQYF,TGTGCCAGTAGCCTGACCCCGGGACAGGGGGCAGATACGCAGTATTTT
TRBJ2-7,TRBD1,TRBV7-9,many,CASSEDRGRYEQYF,TGTGCCAGCAGCGAGGACAGGGGTCGATACGAGCAGTACTTC
TRBJ2-7,-,TRBV7-8,few,CASSLSVVDSPYEQYF,TGTGCCAGCAGCTTATCGGTGGTCGACAGTCCCTACGAGCAGTACTTC
TRBJ1-2,-,TRBV13,-,CASSLASGVNYGYTF,TGTGCCAGCAGCTTGGCGTCAGGGGTTAACTATGGCTACACCTTC
TRBJ2-1,-,TRBV20-1,few,CSALSTGGKSYNEQFF,TGCAGTGCTCTTTCTACTGGGGGGAAATCCTACAATGAGCAGTTCTTC
TRBJ2-3,TRBD1,TRBV12-3/TRBV12-4,many,CASSSYRGATTDTQYF,TGTGCCAGCAGTTCGTACAGGGGGGCCACCACAGATACGCAGTATTTT
TRBJ2-1,TRBD1,TRBV10-3,-,CASRRTGGVNEQFF,TGTGCCAGCCGAAGGACAGGGGGCGTCAATGAGCAGTTCTTC
TRBJ1-2,-,TRBV14,few,CASSQLITNYGYTF,TGTGCCAGCAGCCAACTGATAACTAACTATGGCTACACCTTC
TRBJ1-1,TRBD1,TRBV5-1,-,CASSQGSEARLLEAFF,TGCGCCAGTTCACAGGGGTCGGAGGCTCGGCTACTTGAAGCTTTCTTT
TRBJ1-2,TRBD1,TRBV28,many,CASSTGGTAGYGYTF,TGTGCCAGCAGTACAGGGGGGACAGCCGGATATGGCTACACCTTC
TRBJ2-4,TRBD2,TRBV7-6,-,CASSKSRLAGGPDIQYF,TGTGCCAGCAGCAAAAGTAGGCTAGCGGGGGGGCCCGACATTCAGTACTTC
TRBJ1-2,TRBD1,TRBV20-1,many,CSAPRQGADGYTF,TGCAGTGCCCCCCGACAGGGGGCGGATGGCTACACCTTC
TRBJ2-3,-,TRBV5-1,many,CASSPFSGFTDTQYF,TGCGCCAGCAGCCCCTTTAGCGGTTTCACAGATACGCAGTATTTT
TRBJ2-1,-,TRBV6-1,few,CASRTTYNEQFF,TGTGCCAGCAGAACTACCTACAATGAGCAGTTCTTC
TRBJ2-5,TRBD1,TRBV13,-,CASSWDRAPETQYF,TGTGCCAGCAGCTGGGACAGGGCTCCAGAGACCCAGTACTTC
TRBJ2-5,-,TRBV20-1,-,CSATWRGQETQYF,TGCAGTGCTACGTGGCGAGGCCAAGAGACCCAGTACTTC
TRBJ1-1,-,TRBV12-3/TRBV12-4,many,CASSIYAGGLNTEAFF,TGTGCCAGCAGTATCTACGCAGGAGGCCTGAACACTGAAGCTTTCTTT
TRBJ2-7,-,TRBV30,few,CAWSVLGLASEQYF,TGTGCCTGGAGTGTACTGGGACTCGCGAGCGAGCAGTACTTC
TRBJ1-5,-,TRBV28,many,CATSWLAYNQPQHF,TGTGCCACCTCGTGGTTGGCGTACAATCAGCCCCAGCATTTT
TRBJ2-5,-,TRBV2,-,CASSELAGALQSKTYQETQYF,TGTGCCAGCAGTGAATTGGCGGGGGCCTTACAATCCAAAACGTACCAAGAGACCCAGTACTTC
TRBJ2-7,-,TRBV10-2,few,CASIRASEHEQYF,TGCGCCAGCATCCGGGCGAGCGAACACGAGCAGTACTTC
TRBJ2-7,TRBD2,TRBV30,few,CAWAGGGNEQYF,TGTGCCTGGGCCGGGGGGGGGAACGAGCAGTACTTC
TRBJ1-5,-,TRBV9,many,CASSAGKPVNQPQHF,TGTGCCAGCAGCGCCGGGAAACCGGTAAATCAGCCCCAGCATTTT
TRBJ1-6,-,TRBV28,many,CASSLSGRGSSPLHF,TGTGCCAGCAGTTTATCCGGACGGGGGAGTTCACCCCTCCACTTT